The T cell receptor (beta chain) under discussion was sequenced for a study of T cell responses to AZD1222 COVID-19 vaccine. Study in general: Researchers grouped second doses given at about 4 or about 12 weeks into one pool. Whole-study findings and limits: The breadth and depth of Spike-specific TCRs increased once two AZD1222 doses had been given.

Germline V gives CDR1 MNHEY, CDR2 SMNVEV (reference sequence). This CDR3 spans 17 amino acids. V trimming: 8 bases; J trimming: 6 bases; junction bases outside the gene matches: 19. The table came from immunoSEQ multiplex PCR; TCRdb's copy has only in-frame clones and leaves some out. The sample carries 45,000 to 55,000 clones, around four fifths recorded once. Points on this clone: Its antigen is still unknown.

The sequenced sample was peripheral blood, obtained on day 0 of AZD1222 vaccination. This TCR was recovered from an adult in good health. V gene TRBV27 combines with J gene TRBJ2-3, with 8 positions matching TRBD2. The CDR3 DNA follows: TGTGCCAGCTCCTATAACGGTGTCCGGGGGGGCAAGGATACGCAGTATTTT. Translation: CASSYNGVRGGKDTQYF.